This paragraph covers one T cell receptor beta chain sequence. This clone occurred a few times. Its antigen target is currently unknown. The input lacks base qualities; no much larger clone sits a single base away. Reading from cysteine to phenylalanine, the CDR3 counts 16 amino acids. The read is trimmed to its CDR3 DNA, 48 bases read in frame from base 1. Trimmed from V: 0 bases; trimmed from J: 0 bases; junction bases lacking a gene match: 4. Reading the germline V gene gives CDR1 SGHRS and CDR2 YFSETQ. Libraries came from the immunoSEQ multiplex PCR assay. For the multiplex PCR, a mixture combining 60 forward primers for TCR Vbeta segments and 13 reverse primers for TCR Jbeta segments was used. A multiplex PCR assay on genomic DNA amplified the CDR3 region of rearranged TCR beta genes. On the Illumina HiSeq System, the amplified TCR beta libraries were sequenced as 87-base-pair reads. Per the source publication's procedure: A later analysis tallied about 77 million unique TCR beta chains across the 666 repertoires, and some 12 million of those chains were shared by two or more donors. A nearest-neighbor algorithm error-corrected the raw reads and collapsed the reads into unique sequences, merging closely related sequences to remove PCR and sequencing errors. CDR3 sequences were aligned to IMGT reference sequences to assign V, D and J gene segments. For a sequence to be retained, a match of at least six nucleotides to both a V gene segment and a J gene segment was required. A rearrangement counted as productive if the CDR3 had no stop codons and remained in frame with V and J, and every other rearrangement counted as non-productive. Following IMGT convention, CDR3 was defined as the stretch from the second conserved V-encoded cysteine to the conserved J-encoded phenylalanine. Sequences without an unambiguous match to a single V gene segment were excluded from the earlier analysis of about 640 of the donors. An earlier analysis of 500 to 700 of the donors classified V segments as functional when productive rearrangements were above 56.7% and as segregating when the standard deviation between donors was above 5%. To diagnose cytomegalovirus status from the catalog of TCR beta chain sequences, a statistical classification framework was built. A later analysis assigned V and J genes by comparing TCR nucleotide sequences with IMGT/GENE-DB human TR gene sequences. The TCRdist pipeline was used in a later analysis to assign CDR3 sequences and most-parsimonious VDJ recombination scenarios. In a later analysis, each TCR beta chain was defined by its CDR3 amino acid sequence together with its V-gene family, and reads lacking a unique V-gene family were excluded. To address suspected cross-contamination and a sequencing artifact, a later analysis removed 550 to 750 highly shared, low-generation-probability nucleotide sequences. For each public chain, a later analysis derived a clonal expansion index from normalized ranks of inferred template counts within each repertoire. A later analysis computed generation probabilities with a VDJ recombination model fitted to out-of-frame rearrangements, and checked the results against IGoR. A later analysis scored TCR-TCR, TCR-HLA and TCR-CMV co-occurrence with hypergeometric tests, applying a repertoire-size bias correction to TCR pairs. In a later analysis, false discovery rates were estimated by permuting HLA or CMV assignments 20 times. In a later analysis, co-occurring TCRs were grouped with DBSCAN, and TCRdist sequence similarity was added when clustering was performed within HLA-allele-positive subsets. Repertoires with fewer than 30,000 or more than 120,000 public chains were left out of co-occurrence clustering, as were four to six repertoires with anomalous nucleotide sharing. The table comes from immuneACCESS by way of TCRdb, which keeps in-frame sequences with V and J called. Part of the clones is missing from these tables; in studies checked, under half for an unresolved V gene and the rest for unknown reasons. That table is the source of V, J and clone size, and D and trimming were worked out from the DNA. Counted in this sample were roughly 150,000 clones; 70% to 75% of them appeared once. The ten largest clones take up 1.5% to 2% of the sample.

The data stem from a study of cytomegalovirus exposure and HLA in healthy donors (dated by TCRdb to 2016 to 2017). For the wider study: An earlier analysis of some 550 of the donors reported 276 Gb of sequence data and 117 million unique TCR beta sequences from about 180 million T cells. Alongside the repertoire data, information on donor age, sex, ethnicity and CMV serostatus was compiled. A handful of DR-DQ haplotypes were handled as single units for association and clustering because linkage in the cohort was strong. Besides the first cohort of roughly 700 subjects, a separate validation cohort made up of over a hundred different subjects was used. Across some 400 genotyped donors of the cohort, an average of roughly 230,000 unique TCR beta nucleotide sequences per donor were sequenced, and approximately 17% of those sequences were non-productive. The genetic ancestry cluster associated with self-reported Caucasian donors included roughly 84% of the approximately 410 genotyped donors. An earlier analysis of 587 of the donors used high-throughput TCR beta sequencing to judge whether each TCR beta V gene segment behaved as functional or pseudogenic. Rather than using new phenotypic data, the later analysis identified candidate immune exposures from TCR beta sequences and from how often those sequences occurred across donors. Using immunosequencing, the study profiled T cell repertoires from 640 or so subjects and related those repertoires to cytomegalovirus serostatus. Typing coverage differed by locus: A, B, C, DRB1 and DQB1 were typed in roughly 629-630 donors, DQA1 in 500 to 550, DPA1 in around 610, and DPB1 in 472. Approximately 300 gigabases of sequencing data and 78 million or so unique TCR sequences were included in an early release covering around 650 HLA-typed donors. Both class I and class II loci were covered by HLA typing, at four-digit resolution. Genome-wide SNP genotypes for about three fifths of the roughly 670 donors were used in a later genetic analysis, which treated that subset as a discovery cohort. A later analysis re-analyzed previously published TCR beta repertoires from hundreds of donors and added high-resolution HLA genotyping to study TCR occurrence patterns. Every discovery cohort repertoire had been produced on one sequencing platform. High-throughput TCR immunosequencing, statistical association of individual TCRs with disease status, and machine learning were combined to predict cytomegalovirus infection status. The aim of the study was to test whether cataloging public T cell receptors could identify signatures of past pathogen exposure.

The cohort was made up of approximately 700 healthy bone marrow donors. At the time of sampling, every cohort member was nominally healthy, though immune exposures that went unrecorded were likely present. The donor tested CMV seronegative, placing the donor among the 350 to 400 seronegative members of the cohort. A peripheral blood sample was collected from each donor, and TCR beta sequencing was performed on peripheral blood mononuclear cells. Genomic DNA was extracted from the blood cell samples with the Qiagen DNeasy Blood Extraction Kit. The paper's findings and limits, for the study overall: While some public TCRs were present in many individuals, most TCR sequences turned up only very rarely across donors. A further reported finding was that TCR beta sequences accurately predicted the HLA-A and HLA-B alleles for most subjects in the first cohort. The study listed approximately 160 TCR beta chains as associated with cytomegalovirus. A later genetic analysis associated a missense DCLRE1C variant with V-gene and J-gene trimming of TCR beta chains, and an independent cohort replicated the association. It was suggested by the authors that the approach could potentially be generalized to other disease states and immunological phenotypes. The classifier was reported to diagnose cytomegalovirus status with high specificity and sensitivity in both the original cohort and the validation cohort. In this cohort, only TCR beta chains were sequenced, and detectable features were limited by the absence of alpha or paired-chain data. Compared with equally common non-associated chains, HLA-associated TCR beta chains in a later analysis were more clonally expanded and had lower generation probabilities. According to a later analysis, most CMV-associated TCR beta chains appeared to be HLA-restricted, and the HLA associations seemed to be driven largely by CMV exposure. The sequencing pipeline was judged likely to have produced a cluster of highly shared sequence variants as a technical artifact. A later analysis reported that several top co-occurrence clusters appeared linked to parvovirus B19, influenza, CMV and Epstein-Barr virus. In a later genetic analysis, fewer N-insertions in productive TCRs were reported among donors in an Asian-associated ancestry cluster than the roughly 700-donor mean. Some IMGT-functional V segments, including TRBV6-2 and TRBV6-3, could not be distinguished by the 87-base-pair reads and were therefore excluded. Because counts were too low, approximately 18 rarely observed V segments, including chromosome 9 orphons, were excluded from the earlier analysis of around 640 of the donors. In a later analysis, the rate of TCR association differed among HLA loci, with DRB1 alleles having the most associated TCRs and HLA-C alleles having the fewest. Assigning TCR associations to individual alleles was difficult when HLA alleles, especially DR and DQ, strongly co-occurred. Linkage disequilibrium might explain the correlated functional status among segregating V segments, but an unknown experimental factor could not be excluded. Immune exposure information for the cohort was limited to CMV serostatus. In an earlier analysis of about 600 of the donors, most TCR beta V segments appeared in productive rearrangements about 87% or about 30% of the time, broadly matching IMGT annotations. A later analysis associated 16,951 TCR beta sequences with specific HLA alleles at a false discovery rate of 0.05. Because HLA typing was missing for some donors at each locus, association tests included only the typed subset. A few of the identified cytomegalovirus-associated TCR beta chains were confirmed in vitro to be specific for cytomegalovirus antigens. Sequencing depth was assumed to be roughly uniform across donors in the presence/absence analyses, though that assumption may not hold.

The sequence derives from a woman in her twenties or thirties in good health and CMV-seronegative. Material: PBMCs. The chain is assembled from TRBV5-1 and TRBJ2-3, with 7 middle bases fitting TRBD1. Read as DNA, the sequence is TGCGCCAGCAGCTTGGCCGGGACAGTCAGCACAGATACGCAGTATTTT. Translated, it reads CASSLAGTVSTDTQYF.